Presented here are 28 T cell receptor beta chains from one specimen sequenced in a study of CD8+ T cells in alopecia areata. Following RNA extraction, reverse transcription yielded cDNA that acted as the sequencing template. Using immunoSEQ multiplex PCR, the repertoire was profiled, and TCRdb retains in-frame clones only, with some absent. The data show about 97,000 clones, 41% seen once. The sequenced sample consisted of CD4+ T cells sorted from blood. Receptors were obtained from a human donor with alopecia areata.

The V gene is TRBV5-1, the J gene TRBJ2-7; D not certain. The V gene's germline CDR1 is SGHRS and CDR2 YFSETQ. This CDR3 region has 15 residues. Deletions cut 1 base from V and 0 bases from J, with 11 bases between. The CDR3 reads CASSLRTVYSYEQYF. CDR3 DNA sequence: TGCGCCAGCAGCTTGCGCACGGTCTACTCCTACGAGCAGTACTTC.

DNA for the CDR3: TGTGCCTGGAGGTCCCCAGGACAGGTATGGAATGAGCAGTTCTTC. The encoded protein is CAWRSPGQVWNEQFF. The rearrangement uses TRBV30 and TRBJ2-1, with TRBD1 identical over 7 bases. The germline gives CDR1 GTSNPN, CDR2 SVGIG (reference sequence). There are 15 residues in the CDR3. The V gene end was trimmed by 3 bases and the J gene end by 7 bases; junction bases not matched to a gene: 12. The entire variable domain, with the rest obtained from reference TRBV30 and TRBJ2-1, is as follows: SQTIHQWPATLVQPVGSPLSLECTVEGTSNPNLYWYRQAAGRGLQLLFYSVGIGQISSEVPQNLSASRPQDRQFILSSKKLLLSDSGFYLCAWRSPGQVWNEQFFGPGTRLTVL.

There are a few counts of this clone. This chain joins TRBV23-1 and TRBJ2-5, with 13 bases lining up with TRBD2. TRBV23-1 is treated as an ORF (open reading frame) with a function not yet certain. The ends lost 10 bases at V and 4 bases at J; junction bases unmatched: 9. The CDR3 is 15 amino acids. The CDR3 DNA reads as TGCGCCACCGAACTAGCGGGGGGGCTCGTAGAGACCCAGTACTTC. This codes for CATELAGGLVETQYF.

The chain couples TRBV27 to TRBJ2-7, with TRBD2 matching 12 bases. V dropped 6 bases and J dropped 3; count of bases not matched to a gene: 3. The CDR3 totals 14 residues. Germline CDR1 is MNHEY and CDR2 is SMNVEV (reference sequence). The chain's CDR3 is CASRRTSGIYEQYF. For the CDR3, the DNA is TGTGCCAGCAGGCGGACTAGCGGGATCTACGAGCAGTACTTC.

This clone has a handful of counts. The V and J genes are TRBV7-9 and TRBJ2-5; tentative D call: TRBD1 (6 bases). Trimming took off 4 bases at V and 1 base at J, with 10 bases between the two ends. Germline values: CDR1 SEHNR, CDR2 FQNEAQ (reference sequence). CDR3 length equals 14 residues. CDR3 protein: CASSSNRVQETQYF. CDR3 nucleotide sequence: TGTGCCAGCAGCTCCAACAGGGTCCAAGAGACCCAGTACTTC.

This clone was seen a few times. The chain links TRBV19 to TRBJ2-2; no clear D gene. This CDR3 contains 13 residues. V lost 4 bases and J lost 6, with 9 bases in between. Germline CDR1 is LNHDA and CDR2 is SQIVND (reference sequence). The CDR3, as DNA: TGTGCCAGTAGTAAAGACTTCTCCGGGGAGCTGTTTTTT. Translation gives CASSKDFSGELFF.

The V call is TRBV27, the J call TRBJ2-5, with D possibly TRBD1 on 5 matching bases. Germline CDR1 is MNHEY and CDR2 is SMNVEV (reference sequence). V was clipped by 3 bases and J by 5 bases, with 13 bases between them. CDR3 length: 14 residues. The CDR3 DNA follows: TGTGCCAGCAGTTTTGGACATTCCAGGGAGACCCAGTACTTC. Protein: CASSFGHSRETQYF.

The chain uses TRBV30 and TRBJ1-5, with D perhaps matching TRBD1 (5 bases). The V end lost 1 base, the J end lost 3 bases, and 13 bases lay between the germline ends. The CDR3 contains 15 residues. The germline CDR1 and CDR2 sequences are GTSNPN and SVGIG (reference sequence). CDR3: CAWSEGRIINQPQHF. The DNA of the CDR3 is TGTGCCTGGAGTGAGGGACGGATTATCAATCAGCCCCAGCATTTT.

The gene calls are TRBV11-1 and TRBJ2-5; maybe TRBD2 (7 bases). The CDR3 covers 12 residues. Germline V lookup: CDR1 SGHAT, CDR2 FQDESV (reference sequence). The V end lost 8 bases, the J end lost 5 bases, and 12 bases lay between the germline ends. Here the CDR3 DNA reads TGTGCCAGCCTACAGGGAGGGGAGACCCAGTACTTC. The encoded protein is CASLQGGETQYF.

This chain connects TRBV25-1 to TRBJ2-7, with TRBD1 matching 9 bases. The CDR3 contains 15 residues. Germline V CDR1 and CDR2: MGHDK, SYGVNS. V dropped 2 bases and J dropped 4; count of bases not matched to a gene: 6. CDR3 bases: TGTGCCAGCAGTGAACCAGACAGGGGGTTTTACGAGCAGTACTTC. As protein: CASSEPDRGFYEQYF.

In its sample, this clone ranks as medium-sized. The V and J genes are TRBV28 and TRBJ2-5, with 10 bases matching TRBD2. Trimming cost V 4 bases and J 6 bases; bases outside gene matches: 8. The germline V gene encodes CDR1 MDHEN and CDR2 SYDVKM. The CDR3 spans 15 residues. The CDR3 sequence is CASSSQLAGGKTQYF. The CDR3 DNA reads as TGTGCCAGCAGTTCCCAGTTAGCGGGAGGAAAGACCCAGTACTTC.

In its sample, this clone was seen a few times. The chain has TRBV28 and TRBJ2-2; TRBD2 matches at 9 bases. The CDR3 sequence is 15 residues long. The V gene end was trimmed by 6 bases and the J gene end by 2 bases; junction bases not matched to a gene: 4. Germline V gene data show CDR1 as MDHEN and CDR2 as SYDVKM. CDR3 residues: CASSPSGVNTGELFF. The DNA of the CDR3 is TGTGCCAGCAGCCCTAGCGGGGTTAACACCGGGGAGCTGTTTTTT.

J is TRBJ1-6 and V is TRBV30, with a possible D match to TRBD1 (6 bases). The length of the CDR3 is 16 residues. V was cut by 2 bases and J by 7 bases, with 18 bases left in between. The germline V gene has CDR1 GTSNPN and CDR2 SVGIG (reference sequence). The CDR3, as DNA: TGTGCCTGGAGTTTCGAGGGGGTTTTCGTCAATTCACCCCTCCACTTT. Its translation is CAWSFEGVFVNSPLHF.

This clone was detected a few times. The V and J genes are TRBV18 and TRBJ2-3; no clear D. The germline CDR1 and CDR2 sequences are KGHSH and LQKENI. V lost 3 bases and J 2 bases, leaving 6 bases between the germline ends. The CDR3 sequence is 13 residues long. CDR3 sequence reads: CASSPRLTDTQYF. The DNA of the CDR3 is TGTGCCAGCTCACCTCGGCTCACAGATACGCAGTATTTT.

The chain combines TRBV9 with TRBJ2-5; TRBD2 matches at 9 bases. CDR3 length equals 15 residues. Germline V gene data show CDR1 as SGDLS and CDR2 as YYNGEE. The junction had 8 bases not matched to a gene; V was cut back by 4 bases and J by 4 bases. In DNA, the CDR3 is TGTGCCAGCAGCTTCGGGGGACTAGCTGGAGAGACCCAGTACTTC. Translation gives CASSFGGLAGETQYF.

This clone was observed a few times. The V and J genes are TRBV28 and TRBJ2-4; D gene unclear. This CDR3 is built from 16 residues. V lost 2 bases to trimming and J lost 7 bases, with 18 bases between them. Germline CDR1 is MDHEN and CDR2 is SYDVKM. The CDR3 loop reads CASSLVNSARANIQYF. CDR3 nucleotides: TGTGCCAGCAGTTTAGTCAACTCGGCAAGGGCCAACATTCAGTACTTC.

The chain is built from TRBV5-1 and TRBJ2-5, with 7 bases fitting TRBD2. J lost 1 base, V lost 3 bases, and 3 bases had no gene match. CDR1 is SGHRS and CDR2 is YFSETQ in the germline V gene. This CDR3 comprises 14 residues. CDR3 residues: CASSSGGTQETQYF. In DNA form, the CDR3 reads TGCGCCAGCAGCTCCGGGGGGACCCAAGAGACCCAGTACTTC.

The gene calls are TRBV30 and TRBJ1-6, with D possibly matching TRBD1 (6 bases). The germline V and J ends were trimmed by 0 bases and 10 bases, with 16 bases remaining between them. Per the germline V gene, CDR1 is GTSNPN and CDR2 is SVGIG (reference sequence). The CDR3 contains 15 residues. The CDR3 loop is CAWSVIGGAESPLHF. DNA for the CDR3: TGTGCCTGGAGTGTGATCGGGGGGGCAGAGTCACCCCTCCACTTT.

J is TRBJ2-3 and V is TRBV11-2, with D possibly being TRBD1 or TRBD2 (5 bases each). V was cut by 1 base and J by 8 bases, with 13 bases left in between. The CDR3 has 14 amino acids. The germline CDR1 and CDR2 sequences are SGHAT and FQNNGV. The chain's CDR3 is CASSLADSGGTQYF. The CDR3 DNA sequence: TGTGCCAGCAGCTTAGCAGACTCTGGGGGTACGCAGTATTTT.

The V gene is TRBV10-3, the J gene TRBJ2-7; no clear D gene. V was cut by 4 bases and J by 2 bases, with 6 bases left in between. Looked up from germline, CDR1 is ENHRY and CDR2 is SYGVKD. The CDR3 length is 12 residues. The CDR3: CAISGGTYEQYF. For the CDR3, the DNA is TGTGCCATCAGTGGCGGTACCTACGAGCAGTACTTC.

The CDR3 here is CSVGQAGGINEQYF. The CDR3 DNA reads as TGCAGCGTTGGACAGGCAGGGGGCATAAACGAGCAGTACTTC. The chain recombines TRBV29-1 with TRBJ2-7; 8 nucleotides agree with TRBD1. The CDR3 consists of 14 residues. The trim removed 4 bases at V and 5 bases at J, leaving 10 bases unmatched. Germline CDR1 and CDR2: SQVTM and ANQGSEA.

This chain connects TRBV5-1 to TRBJ1-1; D ambiguous. Germline assignment: CDR1 SGHRS and CDR2 YFSETQ. V was cut by 6 bases and J by 0 bases, with 15 bases left in between. The CDR3 extends over 15 amino acids. The CDR3 nucleotides read TGCGCCAGCAAACTCCAGGCTGTAATGAACACTGAAGCTTTCTTT. This gives the protein CASKLQAVMNTEAFF.

The table lists this clone with a few counts. The chain combines TRBV4-3 with TRBJ2-3; TRBD2 agrees at 7 bases. The germline gives CDR1 LGHNA, CDR2 YSLEER. The CDR3 loop spans 16 amino acids. J was trimmed by 0 bases and V by 2 bases; bases with no gene match: 5. Here the CDR3 DNA reads TGCGCCAGCAGCCAACTACTAGCGCCTAGCACAGATACGCAGTATTTT. Encoded protein: CASSQLLAPSTDTQYF.

Here the CDR3 DNA reads TGTGCCAGTACCCTAGGAAACATTCAGTACTTC. Protein product: CASTLGNIQYF. This rearrangement joins TRBV19 to TRBJ2-4; D is uncertain. The CDR3 extends over 11 amino acids. Germline V gene data show CDR1 as LNHDA and CDR2 as SQIVND (reference sequence). V lost 7 bases, J lost 6 bases, and 7 bases lay in between.

This clone was seen a single time. The chain is built from TRBV28 and TRBJ2-7, with a possible D match to TRBD2 (5 bases). Germline values: CDR1 MDHEN, CDR2 SYDVKM. V gave up 2 bases and J gave up 7 bases, with 6 bases separating them. This CDR3 comprises 11 residues. CDR3 nucleotides: TGTGCCAGCAGTTTAAGGGAGGAGCAGTACTTC. Encoded protein: CASSLREEQYF. Full variable domain (rest looked up from reference TRBV28 and TRBJ2-7): DVKVTQSSRYLVKRTGEKVFLECVQDMDHENMFWYRQDPGLGLRLIYFSYDVKMKEKGDIPEGYSVSREKKERFSLILESASTNQTSMYLCASSLREEQYFGPGTRLTVT.

V is TRBV2 and J is TRBJ2-1; 9 nucleotides line up with TRBD1. Trimming at V came to 8 bases and at J to 3 bases, leaving 14 bases not matched to a gene. Germline loops: CDR1 SNHLY, CDR2 FYNNEI. The CDR3 runs 17 residues. CDR3 protein: CASGNMPGTGIYNEQFF. Here the CDR3 DNA reads TGTGCCAGCGGGAATATGCCGGGGACAGGGATCTACAATGAGCAGTTCTTC. Together with reference TRBV2 and TRBJ2-1, the CDR3 gives the full variable domain: EPEVTQTPSHQVTQMGQEVILRCVPISNHLYFYWYRQILGQKVEFLVSFYNNEISEKSEIFDDQFSVERPDGSNFTLKIRSTKLEDSAMYFCASGNMPGTGIYNEQFFGPGTRLTVL.

Notes on this clone: Additional DNA sequences in this sample encode the identical CDR3. The chain links TRBV11-2 to TRBJ2-3; D remains ambiguous. Looked up from germline, CDR1 is SGHAT and CDR2 is FQNNGV. V was trimmed by 1 base and J by 5 bases, leaving 4 bases between them. This CDR3 comprises 12 residues. The chain's CDR3 is CASSLGRDTQYF. The CDR3 DNA reads as TGTGCCAGCAGCTTAGGAAGAGATACGCAGTATTTT.

In this sample, this clone turned up a few times. V is TRBV30 and J is TRBJ2-7; the D gene is possibly TRBD1 (6 bases). CDR3 length: 14 residues. V lost 3 bases to trimming and J lost 0 bases, with 12 bases between them. The V gene's germline CDR1 is GTSNPN and CDR2 SVGIG (reference sequence). CDR3 nucleotides: TGTGCCTGGAGATATAACAGGGCCTCCTACGAGCAGTACTTC. Translated, it gives CAWRYNRASYEQYF.